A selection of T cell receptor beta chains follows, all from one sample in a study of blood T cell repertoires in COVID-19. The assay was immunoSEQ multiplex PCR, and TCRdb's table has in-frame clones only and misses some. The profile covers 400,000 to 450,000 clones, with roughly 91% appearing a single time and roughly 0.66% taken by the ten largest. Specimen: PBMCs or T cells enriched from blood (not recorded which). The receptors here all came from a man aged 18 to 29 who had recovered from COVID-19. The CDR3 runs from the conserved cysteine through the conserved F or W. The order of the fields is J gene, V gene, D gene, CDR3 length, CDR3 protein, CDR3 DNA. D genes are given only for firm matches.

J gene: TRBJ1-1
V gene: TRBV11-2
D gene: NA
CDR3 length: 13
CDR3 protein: CAGSFSIYTEAFF
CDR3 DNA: TGTGCCGGCAGCTTTTCAATTTACACTGAAGCTTTCTTT

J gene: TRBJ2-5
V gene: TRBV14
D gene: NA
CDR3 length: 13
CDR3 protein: CASSPRLKETQYF
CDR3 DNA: TGTGCCAGCAGCCCTCGACTGAAAGAGACCCAGTACTTC

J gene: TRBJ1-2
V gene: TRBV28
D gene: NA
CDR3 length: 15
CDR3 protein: CASSNGATGGYGYTF
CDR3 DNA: TGTGCCAGCAGTAACGGAGCCACGGGGGGCTATGGCTACACCTTC

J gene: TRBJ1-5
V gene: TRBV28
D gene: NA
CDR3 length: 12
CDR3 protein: CASTVPREAQHF
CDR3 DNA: TGTGCCAGCACCGTCCCCAGGGAAGCCCAGCATTTT

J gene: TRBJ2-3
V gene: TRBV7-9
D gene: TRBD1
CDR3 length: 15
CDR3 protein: CASSSPGTGRHTQYF
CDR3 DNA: TGTGCCAGCAGTTCCCCCGGGACAGGGAGGCATACGCAGTATTTT

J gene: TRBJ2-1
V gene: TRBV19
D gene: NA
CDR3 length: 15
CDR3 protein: CASSQGTPTNNEQFF
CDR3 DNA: TGTGCCAGTAGTCAAGGGACACCTACCAACAATGAGCAGTTCTTC

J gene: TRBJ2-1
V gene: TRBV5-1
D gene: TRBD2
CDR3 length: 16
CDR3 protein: CASSSTGTSGGDEQFF
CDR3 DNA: TGCGCCAGCAGCTCAACCGGGACTAGCGGGGGCGATGAGCAGTTCTTC

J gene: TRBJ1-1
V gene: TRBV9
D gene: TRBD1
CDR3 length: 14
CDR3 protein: CASSAGGWNTEAFF
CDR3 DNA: TGTGCCAGCAGCGCAGGGGGCTGGAACACTGAAGCTTTCTTT

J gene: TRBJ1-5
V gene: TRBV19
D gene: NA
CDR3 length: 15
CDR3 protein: CASSIVTGINQPQHF
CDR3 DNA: TGTGCCAGTAGTATAGTCACAGGGATCAATCAGCCCCAGCATTTT

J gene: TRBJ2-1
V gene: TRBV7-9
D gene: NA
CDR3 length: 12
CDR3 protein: CASSTQGNEQFF
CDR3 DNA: TGTGCCAGCAGCACACAGGGAAATGAGCAGTTCTTC